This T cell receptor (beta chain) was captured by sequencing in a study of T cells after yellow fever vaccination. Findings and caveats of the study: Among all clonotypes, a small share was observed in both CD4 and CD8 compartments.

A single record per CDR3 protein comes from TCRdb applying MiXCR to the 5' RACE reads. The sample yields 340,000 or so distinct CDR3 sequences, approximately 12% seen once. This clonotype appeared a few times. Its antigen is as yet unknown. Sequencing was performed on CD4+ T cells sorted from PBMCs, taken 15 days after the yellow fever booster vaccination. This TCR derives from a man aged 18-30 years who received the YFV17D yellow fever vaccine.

CDR3 sequence reads: CSVSPGGRSYEQYF. In DNA, the CDR3 is TGCAGCGTTTCTCCGGGGGGCCGTTCCTACGAGCAGTACTTC. The V and J genes are TRBV29-1 and TRBJ2-7, with D perhaps TRBD2 (7 bases). CDR1 is SQVTM and CDR2 is ANQGSEA in the germline V gene. The CDR3 covers 14 residues. V lost 5 bases to trimming and J lost 1 base, with 15 bases between them.